The clone carrying this T cell receptor (beta chain) was observed a few times. Its antigen is not identified. Individual cDNA molecules had unique molecular identifiers attached to them by the library. As processed by the authors: The median was about 96,000 TCRs per sample, ranging about 20,000 to 690,600. TCRdb ran MiXCR on the RACE reads and lists one entry per CDR3 protein. These V and J calls originate from TCRdb's pipeline instead of the authors' own analysis. The sample contains over 85,000 distinct CDR3 sequences, about 8.6% of which appear only once. Documented time point: healthy volunteer bleed at 2 weeks. Someone pulled total RNA out of unfractionated whole blood. The entry originates in a study of human T cells and chemical hapten exposure. Background on the study: There were per-sample TCR yield variations, arising mainly from small pooled library volume differences. Study findings and constraints: The study found that DPC sensitization did not change TCRs above 1 in 1000 frequency.

CDR3 length: 13 amino acids. In germline, CDR1 is SEHNR, CDR2 FQNEAQ (reference sequence). Trimming stripped 4 bases from V and 8 bases from J, with 9 bases between. Sequencing was done on a sample of whole blood. This clonotype was obtained from a female donor in good health. Some clones in this sample may be carry-over from other donors' samples. The chain joins TRBV7-9 to TRBJ1-6; no clear D. CDR3 residues: CASSSQTDSPLHF. The CDR3 DNA reads as TGTGCCAGCAGCTCACAGACGGATTCACCCCTCCACTTT.